A selection of T cell receptor beta chains follows, all from one sample in a study of shared clonotypes between healthy human individuals. Assay used: immunoSEQ multiplex PCR; TCRdb lists only in-frame clones, some missing. The data contain over a million clones, roughly 95% of them seen just once; the ten biggest clones take up roughly 1.2%. Input material: naive CD4+ T cells sorted from blood. Receptors were obtained from a man aged 30 to 45 in good health. Each CDR3 is given with its conserved first and last residue. A D gene is named only where the DNA matches it firmly. Not every row has a clone size; where given, it reads once, few, many or a size class.

V: TRBV6-5
D: .
J: TRBJ2-5
size: .
DNA: TGTGCCAGCAGTTCCCCCGACTCAGCCCTCCGGCGCTTGTACTTC
CDR3: CASSSPDSALRRLYF

V: TRBV11-2
D: TRBD1
J: TRBJ2-1
size: .
DNA: TGTGCCAGCAGCTTACGCCCGGTGGGACAGGGTCACTCCTACAATGAGCAGTTCTTC
CDR3: CASSLRPVGQGHSYNEQFF

V: TRBV20-1
D: .
J: TRBJ2-7
size: .
DNA: TGCAGTGCCAGTAGCGGTTACGAGCAGTACTTC
CDR3: CSASSGYEQYF

V: TRBV5-4
D: .
J: TRBJ1-1
size: .
DNA: TGTGCCAGCAGCTTGGGAGCGGGGAGGGTGAACACTGAAGCTTTCTTT
CDR3: CASSLGAGRVNTEAFF

V: TRBV19
D: .
J: TRBJ2-1
size: .
DNA: TGTGCCAGTAGCTTGGTCCCAACTGAGCAGTTCTTC
CDR3: CASSLVPTEQFF

V: TRBV29-1
D: .
J: TRBJ2-3
size: .
DNA: TGCAGCGTTGTTGGTTCCACAGATACGCAGTATTTT
CDR3: CSVVGSTDTQYF

V: TRBV5-1
D: TRBD1
J: TRBJ2-3
size: .
DNA: TGCGCCAGCAGCTTGGGGGACAGTATAACAGATACGCAGTATTTT
CDR3: CASSLGDSITDTQYF

V: TRBV9
D: .
J: TRBJ2-7
size: .
DNA: TGTGCCAGCAGCGTAGATTCCGGGTTTAATCACGAGCAGTACTTC
CDR3: CASSVDSGFNHEQYF

V: TRBV7-9
D: .
J: TRBJ2-7
size: .
DNA: TGTGCCAGCAGCTTACCGGGGCAGACCTACGAGCAGTACTTC
CDR3: CASSLPGQTYEQYF

V: TRBV5-4
D: TRBD2
J: TRBJ2-3
size: .
DNA: TGTGCCCTACCAGGGACTAGCGGGAGGTTGAGCACAGATACGCAGTATTTT
CDR3: CALPGTSGRLSTDTQYF

V: TRBV6-5
D: TRBD2
J: TRBJ2-7
size: .
DNA: TGTGCCAGCCGGGAGGGGTTATACTACGAGCAGTACTTC
CDR3: CASREGLYYEQYF

V: TRBV28
D: .
J: TRBJ2-4
size: .
DNA: TGTGCCAGCAGTTTATTTTTAGGAGCCAAAAACATTCAGTACTTC
CDR3: CASSLFLGAKNIQYF

V: TRBV5-4
D: TRBD2
J: TRBJ2-2
size: .
DNA: TGTGCCAGCAGCCGTAGCGGGAGAGTGGCCGGGGAGCTGTTTTTT
CDR3: CASSRSGRVAGELFF

V: TRBV29-1
D: .
J: TRBJ1-3
size: .
DNA: TGCAGCGCCATCCAGGGATCTGGAAACACCATATATTTT
CDR3: CSAIQGSGNTIYF

V: TRBV7-2
D: TRBD2
J: TRBJ2-3
size: once
DNA: TGTGCCAGCAGCTTAGCGCTAGCGGGAGTGGGTGCGGCAGATACGCAGTATTTT
CDR3: CASSLALAGVGAADTQYF

V: TRBV13
D: TRBD2
J: TRBJ2-1
size: .
DNA: TGTGCCAGCAGCCGACTAGCGGGAGGAAACAATGAGCAGTTCTTC
CDR3: CASSRLAGGNNEQFF

V: TRBV27
D: .
J: TRBJ2-4
size: .
DNA: TGTGCCAGCAGCTTCGACAGGTTAGGAAGAAACATTCAGTACTTC
CDR3: CASSFDRLGRNIQYF

V: TRBV6-1
D: .
J: TRBJ2-3
size: .
DNA: TGTGCCAGTACGGGCTGGCGAGCAGATACGCAGTATTTT
CDR3: CASTGWRADTQYF

V: TRBV9
D: .
J: TRBJ2-1
size: .
DNA: TGTGCCAGCAGCGTGGCTAGCTGGAATGAGCAGTTCTTC
CDR3: CASSVASWNEQFF

V: TRBV11-2
D: TRBD1
J: TRBJ1-1
size: .
DNA: TGTGCCAGCAGCTTCAACAGGGGTTACACTGAAGCTTTCTTT
CDR3: CASSFNRGYTEAFF

V: TRBV5-8
D: .
J: TRBJ2-7
size: .
DNA: TGTGCCAGCAGCTTTTCTGGGACCCACGAGCAGTACTTC
CDR3: CASSFSGTHEQYF

V: TRBV20-1
D: .
J: TRBJ2-5
size: .
DNA: TGCAGTGCCCCCTTGCCTCTGCAGTACTTC
CDR3: CSAPLPLQYF

V: TRBV27
D: .
J: TRBJ2-1
size: once
DNA: TGTGCCAGCAGTTTATGGGGTTTTGGCGCCAATGAGCAGTTCTTC
CDR3: CASSLWGFGANEQFF

V: TRBV7-9
D: .
J: TRBJ2-7
size: .
DNA: TGTGCCAGCAGCTTAGGTCTGGGTGGCGAGCAGTACTTC
CDR3: CASSLGLGGEQYF

V: TRBV6-5
D: .
J: TRBJ2-2
size: .
DNA: TGTGCCAGCTGTGGGAGGCCTATCGGGGAGCTGTTTTTT
CDR3: CASCGRPIGELFF

V: TRBV10-3
D: .
J: TRBJ2-2
size: .
DNA: TGTGCCATCAGTGAGTCAAAAGGTCTCGGGGAGCTGTTTTTT
CDR3: CAISESKGLGELFF

V: TRBV6-5
D: .
J: TRBJ2-1
size: .
DNA: TGTGCCAGCAGCTCCCATCTTAATGAGCAGTTCTTC
CDR3: CASSSHLNEQFF

V: TRBV11-2
D: .
J: TRBJ2-2
size: .
DNA: TGTGCCAGCAGCTTAGGAGGGTACACCGGGGAGCTGTTTTTT
CDR3: CASSLGGYTGELFF

V: TRBV29-1
D: TRBD1
J: TRBJ2-7
size: once
DNA: TGCAGCGTGGCCAGGACAGGCACCTACGAGCAGTACTTC
CDR3: CSVARTGTYEQYF

V: TRBV11-2
D: .
J: TRBJ2-4
size: .
DNA: TGTGCCAGCAGATCCTTAGCCAAAAACATTCAGTACTTC
CDR3: CASRSLAKNIQYF

V: TRBV28
D: .
J: TRBJ2-1
size: once
DNA: TGTGCCAGCAGTTTCCGGGAGCGGTACAATGAGCAGTTCTTC
CDR3: CASSFRERYNEQFF

V: TRBV18
D: TRBD1
J: TRBJ2-7
size: once
DNA: TGTGCCAGCTCACCAAGTGAAGCGACAGGGGGCTACGAGCAGTACTTC
CDR3: CASSPSEATGGYEQYF

V: TRBV29-1
D: .
J: TRBJ2-2
size: .
DNA: TGCAGCGCCGGCGCTGAGAACACCGGGGAGCTGTTTTTT
CDR3: CSAGAENTGELFF

V: TRBV10-3
D: .
J: TRBJ2-2
size: .
DNA: TGTGCCATCAGTGAGTCAAATTTTCGGGACACCGGCGTAGGGGAGCTGTTTTTT
CDR3: CAISESNFRDTGVGELFF

V: TRBV27
D: .
J: TRBJ2-2
size: .
DNA: TGTGCCAGCAGTTCACCCCTCCGGACGGCCGCGAACACCGGGGAGCTGTTTTTT
CDR3: CASSSPLRTAANTGELFF

V: TRBV30
D: TRBD2
J: TRBJ2-7
size: .
DNA: TGTGCCTGGAGTGAATTAGCGGGAGGATCCGACGAGCAGTACTTC
CDR3: CAWSELAGGSDEQYF

V: TRBV7-2
D: TRBD2
J: TRBJ2-7
size: .
DNA: TGTGCCAGCAGCTGGGGACTAGCGCTGTCCTACGAGCAGTACTTC
CDR3: CASSWGLALSYEQYF

V: TRBV10-1
D: .
J: TRBJ1-1
size: .
DNA: TGCGCCAGCGTAGGCCCGGGTCCGTTGAACACTGAAGCTTTCTTT
CDR3: CASVGPGPLNTEAFF

V: TRBV5-1
D: .
J: TRBJ1-1
size: once
DNA: TGCGCCAGCAGAGAGGAGCGAGCCTCCAGGACGAGGGACACTGAAGCTTTCTTT
CDR3: CASREERASRTRDTEAFF

V: TRBV11-2
D: .
J: TRBJ2-2
size: .
DNA: TGTGCCAGCAGCTTCTTTTTAAACACCGGGGAGCTGTTTTTT
CDR3: CASSFFLNTGELFF

V: TRBV28
D: TRBD1
J: TRBJ1-2
size: .
DNA: TGTGCCAGCAGTCCTTGGACAGGGAACTATGGCTACACCTTC
CDR3: CASSPWTGNYGYTF

V: TRBV18
D: .
J: TRBJ1-1
size: .
DNA: TGTGCCAGCTCATATAGCCTGAGCATGAACACTGAAGCTTTCTTT
CDR3: CASSYSLSMNTEAFF

V: TRBV5-1
D: .
J: TRBJ2-7
size: .
DNA: TGCGCCAGTAAGCTGGCCGGCTCTGGGGACGAGCAGTACTTC
CDR3: CASKLAGSGDEQYF

V: TRBV2
D: TRBD1
J: TRBJ2-3
size: .
DNA: TGTGCCAGCAGATTGACAGGGGGCACAGATACGCAGTATTTT
CDR3: CASRLTGGTDTQYF

V: TRBV28
D: TRBD1
J: TRBJ1-2
size: .
DNA: TGTGCCAGCGGAAGGACAGGGAACTATGGCTACACCTTC
CDR3: CASGRTGNYGYTF

V: TRBV27
D: TRBD2
J: TRBJ2-7
size: .
DNA: TGTGCCAGCAGCCCCGGGACTAGCGTTCGTAGTTCCTACGAGCAGTACTTC
CDR3: CASSPGTSVRSSYEQYF

V: TRBV28
D: .
J: TRBJ2-7
size: .
DNA: TGTGCCAGCAGTTCACACGGACCGGCCTACGAGCAGTACTTC
CDR3: CASSSHGPAYEQYF

V: TRBV11-2
D: .
J: TRBJ2-3
size: .
DNA: TGTGCCAGCAGCACCGCCGACGCAGATACGCAGTATTTT
CDR3: CASSTADADTQYF